This passage covers 29 T cell receptor beta chains from one sample sequenced in a study of T cell changes during pregnancy in multiple sclerosis. TCRdb keeps only in-frame clones here, not all; method: immunoSEQ multiplex PCR. The data contain about 77,000 clones, 93% of them singletons. The input for sequencing was peripheral blood, taken after pregnancy. Receptors were obtained from a female donor in good health, enrolled as a control in a pregnancy study.

The rearrangement joins TRBV4-1 to TRBJ1-6; TRBD1 matches at 7 bases. The germline CDR1 and CDR2 sequences are MGHRA and YSYEKL. The CDR3 extends over 16 amino acids. Trimming removed 4 bases from V and 8 bases from J; junction bases left unmatched: 11. Here the CDR3 reads CASSLGVRTGDSPLHF. CDR3 nucleotides: TGCGCCAGCAGCCTAGGTGTTCGGACAGGAGATTCACCCCTCCACTTT.

The chain links TRBV6-5 to TRBJ1-1; D may be TRBD1 (6 bases). V was cut by 2 bases and J by 4 bases, with 14 bases left in between. The V gene's germline CDR1 is MNHEY and CDR2 SVGAGI. The CDR3 spans 15 residues. The CDR3 here is CASSYTGNYGTEAFF. CDR3 in DNA: TGTGCCAGCAGTTACACAGGGAATTATGGCACTGAAGCTTTCTTT.

This sequence joins TRBV30 and TRBJ2-3; 9 nucleotides agree with TRBD2. In germline, CDR1 is GTSNPN, CDR2 SVGIG (reference sequence). The CDR3 has 14 residues. Trimming took 8 bases from V and 4 from J; bases not matched to a gene: 10. This chain's CDR3 is CAGSLAGGSDTQYF. CDR3 in DNA: TGTGCCGGGTCACTGGCGGGGGGGTCAGATACGCAGTATTTT.

The chain combines TRBV5-1 with TRBJ1-4; the match to TRBD1 covers 9 bases. The length of the CDR3 is 16 residues. J was trimmed by 6 bases and V by 0 bases; bases with no gene match: 6. Germline V lookup: CDR1 SGHRS, CDR2 YFSETQ. The CDR3 DNA sequence: TGCGCCAGCAGCTTGGGGAAACAGGGGGCGTATGAAAAACTGTTTTTT. Translating gives CASSLGKQGAYEKLFF.

This rearrangement joins TRBV7-8 to TRBJ1-2, with D tentatively TRBD1 (5 bases). The CDR3 has 18 residues. Germline values: CDR1 SGHVS, CDR2 FQNEAQ. Trimming removed 5 bases at V and 0 bases at J, with 22 bases between. The CDR3 here is CASSRLGAGGDSNYGYTF. CDR3 in DNA: TGTGCCAGCAGCCGTCTTGGGGCAGGTGGGGATTCTAACTATGGCTACACCTTC.

This chain uses TRBV19 with TRBJ1-1; the D is unclear. The V gene's germline CDR1 is LNHDA and CDR2 SQIVND (reference sequence). Deletions cut 7 bases from V and 0 bases from J, with 18 bases between. This CDR3 comprises 16 residues. The CDR3 reads CASISSTGKMNTEAFF. CDR3 DNA sequence: TGTGCCAGTATAAGCTCGACCGGGAAGATGAACACTGAAGCTTTCTTT.

This sequence joins TRBV5-1 and TRBJ2-5; D is ambiguous. The germline V and J ends were trimmed by 5 bases and 5 bases, with 13 bases remaining between them. Germline CDR1 is SGHRS and CDR2 is YFSETQ. CDR3 length: 13 amino acids. The CDR3 sequence: CASRQNPSETQYF. CDR3 nucleotide sequence: TGCGCCAGCAGACAAAACCCCTCGGAGACCCAGTACTTC.

V is TRBV11-1 and J is TRBJ2-2; the match to TRBD1 covers 7 bases. The ends lost 5 bases at V and 2 bases at J; junction bases unmatched: 8. The CDR3 totals 16 residues. Germline V CDR1 and CDR2: SGHAT, FQDESV (reference sequence). Here the CDR3 reads CASSREGAVNTGELFF. CDR3 DNA sequence: TGTGCCAGCAGCCGTGAGGGGGCAGTTAACACCGGGGAGCTGTTTTTT.

The genes are TRBV12-5 and TRBJ1-2; D perhaps matches TRBD1 (6 bases). Germline V gene lookup returns CDR1 LGHNT and CDR2 FRNRAP. V lost 3 bases to trimming and J lost 8 bases, with 13 bases between them. This CDR3 has 13 amino acids. CDR3 in DNA: TGTGCTAGTGGTTTATCGGGGGGCTTCGGCTACACCTTC. Amino acid sequence: CASGLSGGFGYTF.

V and J are TRBV6-5 and TRBJ2-7; the match to TRBD1 covers 10 bases. V was pared by 4 bases and J by 3 bases, with 6 bases of the junction left unmatched. Per the germline V gene, CDR1 is MNHEY and CDR2 is SVGAGI. CDR3 length: 15 residues. The CDR3 loop reads CASSSRDRGRYEQYF. CDR3 nucleotide sequence: TGTGCCAGCAGTTCCCGGGACAGGGGACGCTACGAGCAGTACTTC.

The chain couples TRBV7-2 to TRBJ2-5; a possible D gene is TRBD2 (5 bases). CDR1 is SGHTA, CDR2 FQGNSA, per germline. Trimming shortened V by 0 bases and J by 5 bases, and 10 bases separated the two germline ends. This CDR3 spans 14 amino acids. This CDR3 is CASSLALPGETQYF. The CDR3 nucleotides are TGTGCCAGCAGCTTAGCACTACCGGGGGAGACCCAGTACTTC.

The genes are TRBV7-2 and TRBJ2-7, with TRBD2 matching 8 bases. Per the germline V gene, CDR1 is SGHTA and CDR2 is FQGNSA. This CDR3 region has 15 residues. Trimming at V came to 1 base and at J to 2 bases, leaving 4 bases not matched to a gene. The CDR3 DNA sequence: TGTGCCAGCAGCTTAGGGCCTAGCGGGCCCTACGAGCAGTACTTC. This gives the protein CASSLGPSGPYEQYF.

This clone was seen a single time. The chain links TRBV28 to TRBJ2-4, with D unresolved. Per the germline V gene, CDR1 is MDHEN and CDR2 is SYDVKM. V gave up 6 bases and J gave up 4 bases, with 13 bases separating them. The CDR3 length is 14 residues. As DNA, the CDR3 is TGTGCCAGCAGACCCCCCGACACGAAAAACATTCAGTACTTC. Amino acid sequence: CASRPPDTKNIQYF.

V is TRBV7-2 and J is TRBJ1-2; 10 nucleotides match TRBD1. After removal of 5 bases from V and 7 bases from J, the junction contained 4 bases not matched to a gene. The germline V gene has CDR1 SGHTA and CDR2 FQGNSA. The CDR3 has 13 amino acids. CDR3 protein: CASSMTGGSGYTF. The CDR3 bases are TGTGCCAGCAGCATGACAGGGGGCTCTGGCTACACCTTC.

The chain recombines TRBV7-8 with TRBJ1-1, with unresolved D. Trimming cost V 3 bases and J 1 base, with 9 bases left between them. The CDR3 spans 14 residues. CDR1 SGHVS and CDR2 FQNEAQ come from the germline V gene. The CDR3 is CASSFGRQNTEAFF. The CDR3, as DNA: TGTGCCAGCAGCTTTGGGCGTCAGAACACTGAAGCTTTCTTT.

DNA for the CDR3: TGTGCCGGTGGACTAGCGGGAGTACCAGATACGCAGTATTTT. Protein sequence: CAGGLAGVPDTQYF. The rearrangement joins TRBV5-8 to TRBJ2-3; 13 positions agree with TRBD2. CDR1 and CDR2 from the germline V gene are SGHTS and YDEGEE. The V and J ends lost 10 bases and 4 bases, in that order; junction bases with no gene match: 6. The CDR3 has 14 amino acids. The full variable domain, in which reference TRBV5-8 and TRBJ2-3 provide the parts outside the CDR3, is EAGVTQSPTHLIKTRGQQATLRCSPISGHTSVYWYQQALGLGLQFLLWYDEGEERNRGNFPPRFSGRQFPNYSSELNVNALELEDSALYLCAGGLAGVPDTQYFGPGTRLTVL.

The sample holds one count of this clone. The chain uses TRBV28 and TRBJ2-3, with D perhaps matching TRBD1 (6 bases). CDR1 and CDR2 (germline): MDHEN, SYDVKM. The V and J ends lost 3 bases and 5 bases respectively, with 18 bases between them. This CDR3 region has 16 residues. The CDR3 DNA sequence: TGTGCCAGCAGTTTTGTTCGGCAGGGGTGGGGAGATACGCAGTATTTT. It specifies CASSFVRQGWGDTQYF. Full variable domain (missing parts from reference TRBV28 and TRBJ2-3): DVKVTQSSRYLVKRTGEKVFLECVQDMDHENMFWYRQDPGLGLRLIYFSYDVKMKEKGDIPEGYSVSREKKERFSLILESASTNQTSMYLCASSFVRQGWGDTQYFGPGTRLTVL.

The CDR3 nucleotides read TGTGCCAGCAGTTTAGTGGCGGGCAATCAGCCCCAGCATTTT. It specifies CASSLVAGNQPQHF. V and J are TRBV28 and TRBJ1-5; D is unclear. The CDR3 consists of 14 residues. Germline lookup yields CDR1 MDHEN and CDR2 SYDVKM. The V and J ends lost 2 bases and 2 bases respectively, with 7 bases between them.

The chain combines TRBV4-1 with TRBJ1-2; TRBD1 aligns across 7 bases. The germline CDR1 and CDR2 sequences are MGHRA and YSYEKL. The CDR3 extends over 15 amino acids. V shed 3 bases, J shed 11 bases, and the junction held 15 bases outside the gene matches. The CDR3 reads CASSHGQEIWSGYTF. Written as DNA, the CDR3 is TGCGCCAGCAGCCACGGACAGGAGATATGGTCGGGGTACACCTTC.

The chain uses TRBV5-1 and TRBJ2-1; 11 bases are a match to TRBD2. The CDR3 is made up of 16 amino acids. The V segment lost 1 base and the J segment 9 bases; nucleotides outside the gene matches: 9. Germline values: CDR1 SGHRS, CDR2 YFSETQ. CDR3 in amino acids: CASSLFTLAGGIEQFF. The CDR3 DNA reads TGCGCCAGCAGCTTGTTTACCCTAGCGGGGGGCATTGAGCAGTTCTTC.

This chain links TRBV5-1 with TRBJ1-1; D is undetermined. Per the germline V gene, CDR1 is SGHRS and CDR2 is YFSETQ. The CDR3 runs 15 residues. The ends were cut back, 0 bases at V and 3 bases at J, with 12 bases in the middle. The CDR3 is CASSLEPGVDTEAFF. The DNA for the CDR3 is TGCGCCAGCAGCTTGGAGCCCGGGGTAGACACTGAAGCTTTCTTT.

Only one count was recorded for this clone. The chain carries TRBV27 and TRBJ2-5; a weak D match, TRBD2 (5 bases). The CDR3 contains 15 residues. With 3 bases removed from V and 4 bases from J, the gap between germline ends came to 15 bases. The V gene's germline CDR1 is MNHEY and CDR2 SMNVEV (reference sequence). The CDR3 DNA sequence: TGTGCCAGCAGTTTGTTAGGAGGAGGCGGAGAGACCCAGTACTTC. Encoded protein: CASSLLGGGGETQYF.

This clone was seen a single time. The rearrangement joins TRBV5-1 to TRBJ2-7; perhaps TRBD1 as D (9 bases). The CDR3 totals 14 residues. Per germline, CDR1 SGHRS and CDR2 YFSETQ. V dropped 4 bases and J dropped 4 bases, with 15 bases sitting between them. The CDR3 loop is CASSAGGQGYEQYF. As DNA, the CDR3 is TGCGCCAGCAGCGCGGGGGGACAGGGATACGAGCAGTACTTC.

CDR3 residues: CASKVTAISGNTIYF. As DNA, the CDR3 is TGTGCCAGTAAGGTGACAGCGATCTCTGGAAACACCATATATTTT. This sequence joins TRBV28 and TRBJ1-3; the D gene is possibly TRBD1 (5 bases). Germline V gene sequence: CDR1 MDHEN, CDR2 SYDVKM. The CDR3 has 15 residues. The germline V and J ends were trimmed by 9 bases and 0 bases, with 15 bases remaining between them.

This clone was seen a handful of times. The chain couples TRBV9 to TRBJ2-1; D is unclear. Germline V gene data show CDR1 as SGDLS and CDR2 as YYNGEE. The CDR3 covers 15 residues. Between the trimmed V and J ends, which lost 0 bases and 8 bases, there was a span of 15 bases. This CDR3 reads CASSVDSPPSHEQFF. The CDR3 DNA reads TGTGCCAGCAGCGTAGACAGTCCACCATCCCATGAGCAGTTCTTC.

The chain links TRBV30 to TRBJ2-2; D gene ambiguous. Germline CDR1 GTSNPN, CDR2 SVGIG (reference sequence). Deletions cut 4 bases from V and 0 bases from J, with 9 bases between. There are 14 residues in the CDR3. The CDR3 loop reads CAWTRQSNTGELFF. The CDR3 bases are TGTGCCTGGACGAGGCAGTCGAACACCGGGGAGCTGTTTTTT.

This clone was observed a handful of times. The chain employs TRBV15 and TRBJ2-7; 8 bases line up with TRBD1. Germline CDR1 LNHNV, CDR2 YYDKDF (reference sequence). The CDR3 covers 15 residues. The trim removed 5 bases at V and 5 bases at J, leaving 11 bases unmatched. This CDR3 reads CATSRADREVHEQYF. The CDR3 DNA reads as TGTGCCACCAGCCGAGCGGACAGGGAGGTCCACGAGCAGTACTTC.

The genes are TRBV27 and TRBJ1-5, with D maybe TRBD1 (5 bases). CDR1 is MNHEY, CDR2 SMNVEV, per germline (reference sequence). This CDR3 comprises 14 residues. Trimming left V 2 bases short and J 6 bases short, with 11 bases between. CDR3 sequence: CASSLRGGGQPQHF. As DNA, the CDR3 is TGTGCCAGCAGTTTACGGGGGGGAGGTCAGCCCCAGCATTTT.

The chain carries TRBV30 and TRBJ2-5; 10 bases align to TRBD1. V trimming: 3 bases; J trimming: 5 bases; junction bases outside the gene matches: 6. Germline V CDR1 and CDR2: GTSNPN, SVGIG (reference sequence). The CDR3 has 14 amino acids. The CDR3 coding sequence is TGTGCCTGGAGCTCGACAGGGGGCGCCGAGACCCAGTACTTC. This translates into CAWSSTGGAETQYF.